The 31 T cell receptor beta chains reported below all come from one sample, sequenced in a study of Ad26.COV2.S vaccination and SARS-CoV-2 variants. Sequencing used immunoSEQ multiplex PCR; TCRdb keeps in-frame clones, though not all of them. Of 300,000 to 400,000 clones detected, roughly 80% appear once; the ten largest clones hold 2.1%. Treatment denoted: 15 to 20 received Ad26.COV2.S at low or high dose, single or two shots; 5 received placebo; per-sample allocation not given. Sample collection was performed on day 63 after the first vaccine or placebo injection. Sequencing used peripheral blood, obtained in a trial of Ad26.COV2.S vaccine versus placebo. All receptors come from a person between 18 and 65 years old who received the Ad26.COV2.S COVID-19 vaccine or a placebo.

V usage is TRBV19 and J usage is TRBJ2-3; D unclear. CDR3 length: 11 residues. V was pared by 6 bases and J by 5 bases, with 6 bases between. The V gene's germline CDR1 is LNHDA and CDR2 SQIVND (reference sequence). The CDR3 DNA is TGTGCCAGTAGAAAGCTAGATACGCAGTATTTT. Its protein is CASRKLDTQYF. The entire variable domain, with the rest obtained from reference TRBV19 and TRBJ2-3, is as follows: DGGITQSPKYLFRKEGQNVTLSCEQNLNHDAMYWYRQDPGQGLRLIYYSQIVNDFQKGDIAEGYSVSREKKESFPLTVTSAQKNPTAFYLCASRKLDTQYFGPGTRLTVL.

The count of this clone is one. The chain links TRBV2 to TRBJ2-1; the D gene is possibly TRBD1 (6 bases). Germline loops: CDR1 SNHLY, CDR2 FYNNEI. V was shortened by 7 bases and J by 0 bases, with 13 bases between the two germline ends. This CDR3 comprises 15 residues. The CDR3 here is CASNRGQNSYNEQFF. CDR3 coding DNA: TGTGCCAGCAACCGAGGACAGAACTCCTACAATGAGCAGTTCTTC.

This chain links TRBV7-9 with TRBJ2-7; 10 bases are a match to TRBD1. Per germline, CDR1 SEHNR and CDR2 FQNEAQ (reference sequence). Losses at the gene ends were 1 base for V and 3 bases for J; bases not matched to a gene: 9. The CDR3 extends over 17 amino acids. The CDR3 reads CASSLDRTGGSGYEQYF. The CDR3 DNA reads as TGTGCCAGCAGCTTAGATCGGACAGGGGGAAGCGGCTACGAGCAGTACTTC.

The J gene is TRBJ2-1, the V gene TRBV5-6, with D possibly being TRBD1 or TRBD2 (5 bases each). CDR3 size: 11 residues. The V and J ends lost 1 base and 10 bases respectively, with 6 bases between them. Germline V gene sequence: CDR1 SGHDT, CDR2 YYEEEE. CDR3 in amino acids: CASSLWGEQFF. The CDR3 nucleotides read TGTGCCAGCAGCTTGTGGGGGGAGCAGTTCTTC. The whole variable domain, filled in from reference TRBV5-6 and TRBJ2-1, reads DAGVTQSPTHLIKTRGQQVTLRCSPKSGHDTVSWYQQALGQGPQFIFQYYEEEERQRGNFPDRFSGHQFPNYSSELNVNALLLGDSALYLCASSLWGEQFFGPGTRLTVL.

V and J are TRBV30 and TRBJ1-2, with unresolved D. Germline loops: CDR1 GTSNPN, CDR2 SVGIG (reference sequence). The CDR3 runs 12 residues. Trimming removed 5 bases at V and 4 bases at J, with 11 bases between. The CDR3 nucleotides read TGTGCCTGGGTCAGGTCCCCCTATGGCTACACCTTC. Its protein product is CAWVRSPYGYTF.

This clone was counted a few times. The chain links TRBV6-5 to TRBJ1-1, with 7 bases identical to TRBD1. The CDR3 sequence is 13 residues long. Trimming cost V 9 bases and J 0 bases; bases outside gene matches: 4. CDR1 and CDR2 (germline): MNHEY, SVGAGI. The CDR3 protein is CASSTGLNTEAFF. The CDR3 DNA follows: TGTGCCAGTTCGACAGGGTTGAACACTGAAGCTTTCTTT.

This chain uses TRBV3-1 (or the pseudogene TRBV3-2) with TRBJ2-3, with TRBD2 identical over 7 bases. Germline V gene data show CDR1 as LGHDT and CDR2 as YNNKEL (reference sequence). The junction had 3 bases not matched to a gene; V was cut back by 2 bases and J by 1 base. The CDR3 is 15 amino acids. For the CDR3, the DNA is TGTGCCAGCAGCCAAAACCGGGGGGGCACAGATACGCAGTATTTT. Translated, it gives CASSQNRGGTDTQYF.

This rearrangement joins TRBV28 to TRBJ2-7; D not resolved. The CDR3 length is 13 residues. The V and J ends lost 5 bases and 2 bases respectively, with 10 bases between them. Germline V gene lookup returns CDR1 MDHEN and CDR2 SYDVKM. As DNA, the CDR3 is TGTGCCAGCAGTACTAACGGCCCCTACGAGCAGTACTTC. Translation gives CASSTNGPYEQYF.

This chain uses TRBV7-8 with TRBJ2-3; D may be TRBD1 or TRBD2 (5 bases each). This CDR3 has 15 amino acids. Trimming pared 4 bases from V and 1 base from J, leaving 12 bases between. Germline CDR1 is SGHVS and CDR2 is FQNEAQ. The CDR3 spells CASSSKRGRTDTQYF. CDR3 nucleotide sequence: TGTGCCAGCAGCTCCAAACGGGGCCGCACAGATACGCAGTATTTT.

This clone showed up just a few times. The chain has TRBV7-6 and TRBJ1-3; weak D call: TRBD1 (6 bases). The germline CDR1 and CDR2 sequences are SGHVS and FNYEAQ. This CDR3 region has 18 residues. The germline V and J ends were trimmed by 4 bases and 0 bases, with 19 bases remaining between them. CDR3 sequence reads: CASSSSLRGTGSGNTIYF. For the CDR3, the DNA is TGTGCCAGCAGCTCGTCGTTGAGGGGGACGGGCTCTGGAAACACCATATATTTT.

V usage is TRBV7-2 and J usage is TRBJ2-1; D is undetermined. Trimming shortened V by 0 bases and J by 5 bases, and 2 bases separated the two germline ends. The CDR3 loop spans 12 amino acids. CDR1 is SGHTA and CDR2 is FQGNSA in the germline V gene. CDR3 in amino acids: CASSLADNEQFF. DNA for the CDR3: TGTGCCAGCAGCTTAGCCGACAATGAGCAGTTCTTC.

The CDR3 spells CASSLLGGPDTQYF. Written as DNA, the CDR3 is TGCGCCAGCAGCTTGTTGGGTGGTCCAGATACGCAGTATTTT. The gene calls are TRBV5-1 and TRBJ2-3; D ambiguous. The CDR3 has 14 residues. With 1 base removed from V and 4 bases from J, the gap between germline ends came to 10 bases. Germline CDR1 SGHRS, CDR2 YFSETQ.

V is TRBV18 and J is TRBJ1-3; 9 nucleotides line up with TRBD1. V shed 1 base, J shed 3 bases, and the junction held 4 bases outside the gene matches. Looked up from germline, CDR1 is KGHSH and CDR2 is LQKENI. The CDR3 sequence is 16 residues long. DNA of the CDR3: TGTGCCAGCTCACCACAGGGACAGGGTGGTGGAAACACCATATATTTT. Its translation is CASSPQGQGGGNTIYF. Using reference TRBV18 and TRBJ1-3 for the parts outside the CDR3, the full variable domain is NAGVMQNPRHLVRRRGQEARLRCSPMKGHSHVYWYRQLPEEGLKFMVYLQKENIIDESGMPKERFSAEFPKEGPSILRIQQVVRGDSAAYFCASSPQGQGGGNTIYFGEGSWLTVV.

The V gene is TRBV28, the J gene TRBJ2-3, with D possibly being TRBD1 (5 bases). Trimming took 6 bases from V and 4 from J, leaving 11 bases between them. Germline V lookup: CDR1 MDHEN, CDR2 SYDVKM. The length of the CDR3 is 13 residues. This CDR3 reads CASRRQRSDTQYF. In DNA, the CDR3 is TGTGCCAGCAGGAGACAGAGATCAGATACGCAGTATTTT.

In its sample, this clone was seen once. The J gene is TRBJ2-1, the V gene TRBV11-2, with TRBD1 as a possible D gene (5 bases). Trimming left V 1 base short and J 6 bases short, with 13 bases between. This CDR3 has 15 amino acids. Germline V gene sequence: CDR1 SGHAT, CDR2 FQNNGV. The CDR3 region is CASSLAYGALNEQFF. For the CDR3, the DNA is TGTGCCAGCAGCTTAGCTTATGGGGCCCTCAATGAGCAGTTCTTC.

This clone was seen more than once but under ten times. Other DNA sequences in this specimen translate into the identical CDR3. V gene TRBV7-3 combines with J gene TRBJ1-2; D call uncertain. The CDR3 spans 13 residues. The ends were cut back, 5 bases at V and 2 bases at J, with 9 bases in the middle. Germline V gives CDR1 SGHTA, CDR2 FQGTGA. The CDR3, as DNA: TGTGCCAGCAGCCCCGACCGAAACTATGGCTACACCTTC. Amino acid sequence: CASSPDRNYGYTF.

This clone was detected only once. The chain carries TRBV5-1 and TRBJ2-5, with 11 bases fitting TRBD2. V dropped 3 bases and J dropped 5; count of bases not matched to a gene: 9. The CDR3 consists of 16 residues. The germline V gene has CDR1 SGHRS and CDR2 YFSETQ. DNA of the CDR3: TGCGCCAGCAGCTCATATAGCGGGGGGGCCTCGGAGACCCAGTACTTC. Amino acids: CASSSYSGGASETQYF.

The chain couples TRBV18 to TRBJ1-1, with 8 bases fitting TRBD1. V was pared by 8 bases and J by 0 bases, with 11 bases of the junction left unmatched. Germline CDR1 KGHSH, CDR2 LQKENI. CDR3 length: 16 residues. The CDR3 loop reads CASRRQGIGVNTEAFF. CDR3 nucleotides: TGTGCCAGCCGCCGACAGGGGATAGGGGTGAACACTGAAGCTTTCTTT.

The CDR3 nucleotides read TGTGCCACCAGCGGATTATTGGGCCTCAATCAGCCCCAGCATTTT. As protein: CATSGLLGLNQPQHF. The chain employs TRBV15 and TRBJ1-5, with D unclear. V was pared by 5 bases and J by 3 bases, with 14 bases between. This CDR3 contains 15 residues. Per germline, CDR1 LNHNV and CDR2 YYDKDF (reference sequence).

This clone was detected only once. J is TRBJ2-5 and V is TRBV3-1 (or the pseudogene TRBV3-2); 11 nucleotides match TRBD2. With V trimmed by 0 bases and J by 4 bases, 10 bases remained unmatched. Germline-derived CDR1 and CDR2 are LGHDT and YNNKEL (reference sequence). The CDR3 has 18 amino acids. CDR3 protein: CASSQDLASGGSGETQYF. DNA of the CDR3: TGTGCCAGCAGCCAAGATCTGGCTAGCGGGGGGTCGGGAGAGACCCAGTACTTC.

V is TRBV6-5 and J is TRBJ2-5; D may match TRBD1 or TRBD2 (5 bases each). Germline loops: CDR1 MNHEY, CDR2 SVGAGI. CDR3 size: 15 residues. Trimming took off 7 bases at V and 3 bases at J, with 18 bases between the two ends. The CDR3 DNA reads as TGTGCCAGCAAGAGGGGTGGGGTAAGGGAAGAGACCCAGTACTTC. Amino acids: CASKRGGVREETQYF.

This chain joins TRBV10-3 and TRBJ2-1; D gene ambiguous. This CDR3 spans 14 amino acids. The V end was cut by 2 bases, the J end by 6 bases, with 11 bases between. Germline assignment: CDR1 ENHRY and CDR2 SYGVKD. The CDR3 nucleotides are TGTGCCATCAGTGAGCATGGTGCAGGCAATGAGCAGTTCTTC. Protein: CAISEHGAGNEQFF.

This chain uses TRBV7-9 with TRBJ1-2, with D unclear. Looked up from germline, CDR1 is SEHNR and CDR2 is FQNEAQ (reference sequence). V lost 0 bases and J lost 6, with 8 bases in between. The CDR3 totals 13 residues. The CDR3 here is CASSLAGGDGYTF. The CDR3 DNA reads TGTGCCAGCAGCTTAGCGGGTGGGGATGGCTACACCTTC.

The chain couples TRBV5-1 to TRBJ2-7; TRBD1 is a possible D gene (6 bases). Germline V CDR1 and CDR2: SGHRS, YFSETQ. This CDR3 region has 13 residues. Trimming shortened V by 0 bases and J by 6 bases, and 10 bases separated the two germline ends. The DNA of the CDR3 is TGCGCCAGCAGCTTGGATCAGGGGCTCGAGCAGTACTTC. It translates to CASSLDQGLEQYF.

The CDR3 protein is CASSLTTSNYGYTF. DNA of the CDR3: TGTGCCAGCAGCTTGACGACCAGTAACTATGGCTACACCTTC. The chain couples TRBV5-4 to TRBJ1-2, with D unclear. The CDR3 covers 14 residues. Germline CDR1 reads SGHNT; CDR2 reads YYREEE (reference sequence). Between the trimmed V and J ends, which lost 1 base and 1 base, there was a span of 8 bases.

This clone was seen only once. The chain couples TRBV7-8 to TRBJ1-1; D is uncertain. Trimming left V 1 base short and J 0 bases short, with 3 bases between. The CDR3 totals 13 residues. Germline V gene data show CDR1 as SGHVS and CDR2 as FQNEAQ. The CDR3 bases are TGTGCCAGCAGCTTAGAACTGAACACTGAAGCTTTCTTT. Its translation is CASSLELNTEAFF.

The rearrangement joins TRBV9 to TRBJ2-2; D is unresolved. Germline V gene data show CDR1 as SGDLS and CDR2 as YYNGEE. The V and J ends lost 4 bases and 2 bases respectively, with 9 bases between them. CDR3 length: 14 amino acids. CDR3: CASSPSLNTGELFF. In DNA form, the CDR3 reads TGTGCCAGCAGCCCCTCCCTCAACACCGGGGAGCTGTTTTTT.

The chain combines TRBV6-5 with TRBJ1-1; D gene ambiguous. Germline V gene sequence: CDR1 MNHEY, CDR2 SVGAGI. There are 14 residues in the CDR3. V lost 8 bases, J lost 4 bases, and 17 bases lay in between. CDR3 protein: CASRNQELGTEAFF. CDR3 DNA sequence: TGTGCCAGCCGCAACCAGGAATTGGGCACTGAAGCTTTCTTT.

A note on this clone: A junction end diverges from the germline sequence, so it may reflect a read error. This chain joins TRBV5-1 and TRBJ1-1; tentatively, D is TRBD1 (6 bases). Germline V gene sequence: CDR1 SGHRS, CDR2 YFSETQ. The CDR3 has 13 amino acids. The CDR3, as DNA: TGCGCCAGCAGCAAGAACAGGGAAACTGCAGCTTTCTTT. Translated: CASSKNRETAAFF.

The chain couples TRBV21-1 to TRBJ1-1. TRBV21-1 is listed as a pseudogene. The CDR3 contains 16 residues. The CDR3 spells CASILTWEVVNTEAFF. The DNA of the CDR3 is TGTGCCAGCATCCTCACCTGGGAAGTGGTGAACACTGAAGCTTTCTTT.

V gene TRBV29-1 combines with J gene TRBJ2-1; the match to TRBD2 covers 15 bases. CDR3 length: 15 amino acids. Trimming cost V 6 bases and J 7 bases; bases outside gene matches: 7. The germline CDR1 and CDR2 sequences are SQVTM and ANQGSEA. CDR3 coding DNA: TGCAGCGTAGGACTAGCGGGGGGGCCTGGGAATGAGCAGTTCTTC. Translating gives CSVGLAGGPGNEQFF.